This is a list of T cell receptor beta chains from one sample in a study of T cells in Graves' hyperthyroidism and ophthalmopathy. TCRdb recomputed calls from the multiplex PCR reads with MiXCR, one row per CDR3 protein. The sample holds a few hundred thousand distinct CDR3 sequences, roughly 20% seen once. Sequencing used blood. Receptor source: a woman between 40 and 50 years old with Graves' ophthalmopathy. Each CDR3 is given with its conserved first and last residue. The D gene is left open where the match is weak. Expanded clones get a size class; other rows say once, few or many, or leave the size out.

>few|TRBV18|TRBJ2-1|TRBD2
TGTGCCAGCTCACCGCGGGCACTAGCGGGAGACTACAATGAGCAGTTCTTC
CASSPRALAGDYNEQFF
>many|TRBV27|TRBJ2-7|TRBD1
TGTGCCAGCAGACAGGGACAGTTCTACGAGCAGTACTTC
CASRQGQFYEQYF
>many|TRBV6-5|TRBJ2-2|.
TGTGCCAGCAGTAACAGGGATTCTGGGGAGCTGTTTTTT
CASSNRDSGELFF
>many|TRBV12-3/TRBV12-4|TRBJ1-1|TRBD1
TGTGCCAGCAGTTTAGCTCACCTGACAGGGGACGACGAAGCTTTCTTT
CASSLAHLTGDDEAFF
>.|TRBV7-7|TRBJ2-2|TRBD1
TGTGCTCCCCCCCGGGACAGGGTAACCGGGGAGCTGTTTTTT
CAPPRDRVTGELFF
>.|TRBV3-1|TRBJ1-1|TRBD1
TGTGCCAGCAGCCCGGGGGGGGACAGGCCATCAGGTGGGTTCACTGAAGCTTTCTTT
CASSPGGDRPSGGFTEAFF
>.|TRBV5-1|TRBJ1-6|TRBD1
TGCGCCAGCAGCTTGGGACAGGGGCGCAATTCACCCCTCCACTTT
CASSLGQGRNSPLHF
>many|TRBV6-5|TRBJ1-2|TRBD1
TGTGCCAGCACCAAGCTCGGACAGGCCCAAAACTATGGCTACACCTTC
CASTKLGQAQNYGYTF
>many|TRBV19|TRBJ2-5|.
TGTGCCAGTAGTTCTCGATGGAGTTACCAAGAGACCCAGTACTTC
CASSSRWSYQETQYF
>many|TRBV29-1|TRBJ2-7|TRBD1
TGCAGCGTTGATTCCCGGGACAGGGGCTCCTACGAGCAGTACTTC
CSVDSRDRGSYEQYF
>many|TRBV28|TRBJ2-5|.
TGTGCCAGCAGTTTTGGGGGGCCACGAGAGACCCAGTACTTC
CASSFGGPRETQYF
>many|TRBV7-6|TRBJ2-2|.
TGTGCCAGCAGCTTAGCCCGCCCCGACAGCATGAACACCGGGGAGCTGTTTTTT
CASSLARPDSMNTGELFF
>many|TRBV20-1|TRBJ1-5|.
TGCGGTGCCAGTAAGGGGGATCAGCCCCAGCATTTT
CGASKGDQPQHF
>.|TRBV4-1|TRBJ1-1|.
TGCGCCAGCAGCCATCCCGGGACATTATACACTGAAGCTTTCTTT
CASSHPGTLYTEAFF
>many|TRBV10-1|TRBJ2-7|.
TGCGCCAGCAGTGAGTCGGGAGCCGTTGGCGAGCAGTACTTC
CASSESGAVGEQYF
>many|TRBV7-8|TRBJ2-3|.
TGTGCCAGCAGCTCTTGGGGGGAGAGAAGCACAGATACGCAGTATTTT
CASSSWGERSTDTQYF
>many|TRBV7-9|TRBJ2-7|.
TGTGCCAGCAGCCCTACGGAGCGGCGCTACGAGCAGTACTTC
CASSPTERRYEQYF
>many|TRBV20-1|TRBJ2-2|.
TGCAGTGCATATCCCCCAATGAACACCGGGGAGCTGTTTTTT
CSAYPPMNTGELFF
>many|TRBV20-1|TRBJ1-2|.
TGCAGTGCTAGACTGGACAGTTTGAACTATGGCTACACCTTC
CSARLDSLNYGYTF
>many|TRBV7-2|TRBJ2-6|.
TGTGCCAGCAGCCCAGACATAGGTGGGGCCAACGTCCTGACTTTC
CASSPDIGGANVLTF
>.|TRBV12-3/TRBV12-4|TRBJ1-1|.
TGTGCCAGCAGTTCGAACAGGGAATACACTGAAGCTTTCTTT
CASSSNREYTEAFF
>many|TRBV6-1|TRBJ2-7|TRBD2
TGTGCCAGCAGTGATAGCGGGAGGGCAAACTCCTACGAGCAGTACTTC
CASSDSGRANSYEQYF
>.|TRBV7-9|TRBJ1-1|.
TGTGCCAGCAGGGTGGGGCGCGGCACTGAAGCTTTCTTT
CASRVGRGTEAFF
>many|TRBV12-3/TRBV12-4|TRBJ2-2|.
TGTGCCAGCAGACGACAGGGTGGGGGGCCCGGGGAGCTGTTTTTT
CASRRQGGGPGELFF
>many|TRBV10-3|TRBJ2-3|.
TGTGCCATCAGTGAGTCGGGAGTAAGGTTCACAGATACGCAGTATTTT
CAISESGVRFTDTQYF
>.|TRBV11-2|TRBJ2-5|.
TGTGCCAGCAGCTGGGCCGGGGGCCAAGAGACCCAGTACTTC
CASSWAGGQETQYF
>many|TRBV6-4|TRBJ2-5|TRBD2
TGTGCCAGCACCGGACTAGCGGGGAAGAGAGAGACCCAGTACTTC
CASTGLAGKRETQYF
>many|TRBV20-1|TRBJ1-2|TRBD1
TGCAGTGCTAGAGAACAGGGGGGGTTTCGTGGCTACACCTTC
CSAREQGGFRGYTF
>few|TRBV6-1|TRBJ2-5|.
TGTGCCAGCAGTGCGTGGGAGACCCAGTACTTC
CASSAWETQYF
>many|TRBV9|TRBJ2-3|.
TGTGCCAGCAGCGTCCGAAGTTTGATGGGCACAGATACGCAGTATTTT
CASSVRSLMGTDTQYF
>.|TRBV9|TRBJ1-1|.
TGTGCCAGCAGCGTAGAGGGGAGGATGAACACTGAAGCTTTCTTT
CASSVEGRMNTEAFF
>many|TRBV7-2|TRBJ2-7|.
TGTGCCAGCAGCTTAGTGGGTAACGAGCAGTACTTC
CASSLVGNEQYF
>many|TRBV19|TRBJ1-5|TRBD1
TGTGCCAGTAGTGTACAGGGGGCAGGTCAGCCCCAGCATTTT
CASSVQGAGQPQHF
>many|TRBV2|TRBJ1-5|TRBD1
TGTGCCAGCAGTAAGCCGGGACAGTTGAATCAGCCCCAGCATTTT
CASSKPGQLNQPQHF
>.|TRBV27|TRBJ1-5|.
TGTGCCAGCAGTTCGGCAGGGGAGGGTCAGCCCCAGCATTTT
CASSSAGEGQPQHF
>many|TRBV28|TRBJ1-5|.
TGTGCCAGCAGTTTATTAAGTTCGGGTAATCAGCCCCAGCATTTT
CASSLLSSGNQPQHF
>.|TRBV20-1|TRBJ1-1|.
TGCAGTGCTAGAGACAGGCTCACTAGGACTGAAGCTTTCTTT
CSARDRLTRTEAFF
>.|TRBV11-3|TRBJ1-2|.
TGTGCCAGCAGCGCTACAGGGAATGGCTACACCTTC
CASSATGNGYTF
>many|TRBV4-1|TRBJ1-2|.
TGCGCCAGCAGCCATGACGGAGTAGTTCCCAACTATGGCTACACCTTC
CASSHDGVVPNYGYTF
>few|TRBV11-1|TRBJ2-2|TRBD2
TGTGCCAGCAGCTCGCCGGGACTAGCGGGAGCCGGGGAGCTGTTTTTT
CASSSPGLAGAGELFF
>many|TRBV12-3/TRBV12-4|TRBJ2-7|.
TGTGCCAGCAGTTTTGGGCTCACAAGCTCCTACGAGCAGTACTTC
CASSFGLTSSYEQYF
>many|TRBV29-1|TRBJ1-2|.
TGCAGCGTGTTGGTCCCCGGAACTAACTATGGCTACACCTTC
CSVLVPGTNYGYTF
>many|TRBV29-1|TRBJ2-7|TRBD1
TGCAGCGGGGGACAGGGTGACGAGCAGTACTTC
CSGGQGDEQYF
>many|TRBV11-2|TRBJ1-1|.
TGTGCCAGCAGCTTACAACTGGGTGGGTACACTGAAGCTTTCTTT
CASSLQLGGYTEAFF
>many|TRBV11-2|TRBJ2-2|.
TGTGCCAGCAGCCAGGTGGGGACCCCTCTGTCCGGGGAGCTGTTTTTT
CASSQVGTPLSGELFF
>many|TRBV7-8|TRBJ2-7|TRBD2
TGTGCCAGCAGCTTTCGGAGCGGGAGAACCTACGAGCAGTACTTC
CASSFRSGRTYEQYF
>many|TRBV12-5|TRBJ1-1|.
TGTGCTAGTGGTTTGGTACTGGGACACGGTATGAACACTGAAGCTTTCTTT
CASGLVLGHGMNTEAFF
>many|TRBV6-5|TRBJ1-3|.
TGTGCCAGCAGTTACTCGTCCGGATTCGGAAACACCATATATTTT
CASSYSSGFGNTIYF
>.|TRBV6-9|TRBJ2-5|TRBD2
TGTGCCATCCCTCCCCCGCCCGGACTAGCGGGAGGAGAGACCCAGTACTTC
CAIPPPPGLAGGETQYF
>many|TRBV12-3/TRBV12-4|TRBJ1-1|.
TGTGCCAGCAGTCGAAAGGACGGGACTGAAGCTTTCTTT
CASSRKDGTEAFF
>many|TRBV12-3/TRBV12-4|TRBJ1-1|TRBD1
TGTGCCGGAGGGGACAGGGGAGGGTCTGAAGCTTTCTTT
CAGGDRGGSEAFF
>.|TRBV12-3/TRBV12-4|TRBJ2-4|.
TGTGCCAGCAGCTCAGGGCTTGAAAACATGCAGTACTTC
CASSSGLENMQYF
>many|TRBV7-9|TRBJ1-1|.
TGTGCCAGCAGCCATAGGACGGGCCTTGAAGCTTTCTTT
CASSHRTGLEAFF
>.|TRBV30|TRBJ2-1|.
TGTGCCGTAGACACTGGACCCTACGAGCAGTTCTTC
CAVDTGPYEQFF
>.|TRBV30|TRBJ2-2|.
TGTGCCTGGAGCGCGACCGGGGAGCTGTTTTTT
CAWSATGELFF
>many|TRBV20-1|TRBJ2-4|.
TGCAGTGCTAGACCGGGGAACATTCAGTACTTC
CSARPGNIQYF
>many|TRBV6-5|TRBJ1-2|.
TGTGCCAGCAGTTGGGAGCCAAGCTATGGCTACACCTTC
CASSWEPSYGYTF
>few|TRBV29-1|TRBJ1-2|.
TGCAGCGTTGAACCTTCTAACTATGGCTACACCTTC
CSVEPSNYGYTF
>many|TRBV20-1|TRBJ1-5|.
TGCAGTGCTAGTCGGGATTCCAATCAGCCCCAGCATTTT
CSASRDSNQPQHF
>many|TRBV7-2|TRBJ2-5|.
TGTGCCAGCAGCTTATCGGGTCGGCGACAAGAGACCCAGTACTTC
CASSLSGRRQETQYF